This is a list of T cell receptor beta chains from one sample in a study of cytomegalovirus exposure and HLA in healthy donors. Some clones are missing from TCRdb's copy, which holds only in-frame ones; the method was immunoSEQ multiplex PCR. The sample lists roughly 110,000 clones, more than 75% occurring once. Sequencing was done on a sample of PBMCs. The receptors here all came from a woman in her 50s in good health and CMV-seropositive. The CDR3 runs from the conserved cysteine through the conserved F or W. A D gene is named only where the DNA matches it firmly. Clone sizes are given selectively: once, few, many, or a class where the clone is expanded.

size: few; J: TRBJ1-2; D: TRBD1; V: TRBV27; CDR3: CASGTGRGYTF; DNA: TGTGCCAGCGGGACAGGCCGGGGCTACACCTTC
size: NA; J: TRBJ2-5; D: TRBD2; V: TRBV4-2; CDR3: CASSPTSGAYQETQYF; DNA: TGTGCCAGCAGCCCGACTAGCGGGGCATACCAAGAGACCCAGTACTTC
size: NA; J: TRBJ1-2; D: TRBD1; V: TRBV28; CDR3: CASSSTGSAAGYTF; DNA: TGTGCCAGCAGTTCGACAGGGAGCGCAGCTGGCTACACCTTC
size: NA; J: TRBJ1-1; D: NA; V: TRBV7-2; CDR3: CASSLGSSSEAFF; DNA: TGTGCCAGCAGCTTAGGTAGCAGCTCTGAAGCTTTCTTT
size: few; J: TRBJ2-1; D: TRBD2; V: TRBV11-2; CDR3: CASSSLAGGWNEQFF; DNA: TGTGCCAGCAGCTCTTTAGCGGGGGGCTGGAATGAGCAGTTCTTC
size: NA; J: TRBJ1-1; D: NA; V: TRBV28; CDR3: CASSLSSLRDTEAFF; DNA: TGTGCCAGCAGTCTTAGTTCCTTGAGGGACACTGAAGCTTTCTTT
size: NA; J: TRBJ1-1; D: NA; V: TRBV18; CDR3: CASSPSQGFLMGEAFF; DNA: TGTGCCAGCTCACCATCGCAGGGTTTCTTAATGGGTGAAGCTTTCTTT
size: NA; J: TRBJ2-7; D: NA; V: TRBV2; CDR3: CASRGGTVSSYEQYF; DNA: TGTGCCAGCAGGGGCGGGACGGTGAGCTCCTACGAGCAGTACTTC
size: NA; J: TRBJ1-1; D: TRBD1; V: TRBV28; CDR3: CASTTLYLFGTGGFSGTEAFF; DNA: TGTGCCAGCACTACACTTTACCTTTTTGGGACAGGGGGCTTTTCGGGGACTGAAGCTTTCTTT
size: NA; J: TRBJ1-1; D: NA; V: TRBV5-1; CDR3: CASSLEAGVAEAFF; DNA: TGCGCCAGCAGCTTGGAAGCAGGGGTCGCTGAAGCTTTCTTT
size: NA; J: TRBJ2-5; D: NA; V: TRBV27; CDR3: CASSLRMTAAGETQYF; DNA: TGTGCCAGCAGTTTAAGAATGACAGCGGCGGGGGAGACCCAGTACTTC
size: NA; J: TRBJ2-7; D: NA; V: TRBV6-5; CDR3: CASSLNSGRYEQYF; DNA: TGTGCCAGCAGTCTGAACAGCGGACGGTACGAGCAGTACTTC
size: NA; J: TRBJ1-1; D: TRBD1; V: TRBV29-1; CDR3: CSVEDRVGTEAFF; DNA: TGCAGCGTAGAAGACAGGGTAGGGACTGAAGCTTTCTTT
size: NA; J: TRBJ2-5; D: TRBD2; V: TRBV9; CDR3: CASSAGGETQYF; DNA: TGTGCCAGCAGCGCCGGGGGGGAGACCCAGTACTTC
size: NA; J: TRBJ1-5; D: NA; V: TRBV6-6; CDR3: CASRKQYDQPQHF; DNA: TGTGCCAGCAGAAAACAATACGATCAGCCCCAGCATTTT
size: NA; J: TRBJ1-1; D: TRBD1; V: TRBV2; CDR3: CASRGTGTTVLNTEAFF; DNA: TGTGCCAGCAGAGGGACAGGGACGACGGTCTTGAACACTGAAGCTTTCTTT
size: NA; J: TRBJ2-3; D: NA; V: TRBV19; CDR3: CASNPAGGPSTDTQYF; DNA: TGTGCCAGTAACCCCGCCGGGGGGCCTAGCACAGATACGCAGTATTTT
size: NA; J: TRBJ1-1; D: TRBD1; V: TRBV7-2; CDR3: CASSLAGGPNTEAFF; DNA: TGTGCCAGCAGCTTAGCAGGGGGCCCGAACACTGAAGCTTTCTTT
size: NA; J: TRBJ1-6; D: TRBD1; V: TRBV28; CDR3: CASSPTGTGNHSPLHF; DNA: TGTGCCAGCAGCCCTACCGGGACAGGGAACCATTCACCCCTCCACTTT
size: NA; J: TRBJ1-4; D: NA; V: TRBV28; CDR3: CASSLFGRVGGRGSEKLFF; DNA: TGTGCCAGCAGTTTATTTGGGCGAGTGGGGGGTCGAGGTAGTGAAAAACTGTTTTTT
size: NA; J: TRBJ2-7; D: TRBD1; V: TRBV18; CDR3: CASSKAGDSYEQYF; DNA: TGTGCCAGCTCTAAGGCAGGGGACAGCTACGAGCAGTACTTC
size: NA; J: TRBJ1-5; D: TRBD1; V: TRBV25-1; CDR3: CASSEGDRGQPQHF; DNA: TGTGCCAGCAGTGAGGGAGACAGGGGTCAGCCCCAGCATTTT
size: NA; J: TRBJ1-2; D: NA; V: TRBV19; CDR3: CASSEGSGYGYTF; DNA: TGTGCCAGTAGTGAGGGCTCGGGCTATGGCTACACCTTC
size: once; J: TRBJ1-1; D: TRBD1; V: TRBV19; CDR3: CASRGQDSYTEAFF; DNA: TGTGCCAGTAGAGGACAGGATAGCTACACTGAAGCTTTCTTT
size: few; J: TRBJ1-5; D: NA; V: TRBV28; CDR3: CASSFAGGASNQPQHF; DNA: TGTGCCAGCAGTTTCGCGGGAGGGGCTAGCAATCAGCCCCAGCATTTT
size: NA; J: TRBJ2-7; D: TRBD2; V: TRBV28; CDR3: CASRLGRASYEQYF; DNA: TGTGCCAGCAGGCTCGGGAGGGCGTCCTACGAGCAGTACTTC
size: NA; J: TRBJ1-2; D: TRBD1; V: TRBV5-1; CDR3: CASIDPGGGGYTF; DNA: TGCGCCAGCATAGACCCAGGGGGCGGTGGCTACACCTTC
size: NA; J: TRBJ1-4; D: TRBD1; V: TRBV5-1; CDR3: CASSPGGNEKLFF; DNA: TGCGCCAGCAGCCCAGGGGGGAATGAAAAACTGTTTTTT
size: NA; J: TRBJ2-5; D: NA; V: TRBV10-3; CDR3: CAISEGWTEQETQYF; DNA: TGTGCCATCAGTGAGGGTTGGACAGAACAAGAGACCCAGTACTTC
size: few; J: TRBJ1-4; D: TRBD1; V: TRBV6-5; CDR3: CASSPGQGNEKLFF; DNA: TGTGCCAGCAGCCCGGGACAGGGAAATGAAAAACTGTTTTTT
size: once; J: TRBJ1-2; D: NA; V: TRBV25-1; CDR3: CASSEAGWHGYTF; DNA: TGTGCCAGCAGTGAAGCAGGGTGGCATGGCTACACCTTC
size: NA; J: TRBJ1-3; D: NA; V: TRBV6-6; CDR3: CASSYAGNTIYF; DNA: TGTGCCAGCAGTTACGCGGGAAACACCATATATTTT
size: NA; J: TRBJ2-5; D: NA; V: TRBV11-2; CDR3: CASSLMGAETQYF; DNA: TGTGCCAGCAGCTTAATGGGCGCGGAGACCCAGTACTTC
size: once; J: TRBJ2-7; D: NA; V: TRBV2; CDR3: CASSARGYEQYF; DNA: TGTGCCAGCAGTGCCCGGGGCTACGAGCAGTACTTC
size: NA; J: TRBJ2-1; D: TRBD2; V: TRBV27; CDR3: CASSPDLAGEDNEQFF; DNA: TGTGCCAGCAGTCCCGACCTAGCGGGGGAGGACAATGAGCAGTTCTTC
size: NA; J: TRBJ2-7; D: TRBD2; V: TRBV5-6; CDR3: CASSLITSGLAAIYEQYF; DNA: TGTGCCAGCAGCCTAATTACTTCGGGACTAGCGGCAATCTACGAGCAGTACTTC
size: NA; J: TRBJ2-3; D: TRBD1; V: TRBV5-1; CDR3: CASSPPTGTGFTDTQYF; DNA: TGCGCCAGCAGCCCCCCGACCGGGACAGGGTTTACAGATACGCAGTATTTT
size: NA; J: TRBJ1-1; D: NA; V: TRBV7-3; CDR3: CASSNGGNTEAFF; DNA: TGTGCCAGCAGCAACGGGGGGAACACTGAAGCTTTCTTT
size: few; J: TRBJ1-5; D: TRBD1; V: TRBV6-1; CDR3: CASDWDRVNQPQHF; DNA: TGTGCCAGCGACTGGGACAGGGTCAATCAGCCCCAGCATTTT
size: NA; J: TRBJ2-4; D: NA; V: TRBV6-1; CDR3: CASSDPGGERNIQYF; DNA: TGTGCCAGCAGCGACCCTGGGGGCGAGAGGAACATTCAGTACTTC
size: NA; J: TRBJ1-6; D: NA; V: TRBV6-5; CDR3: CASSRPRDGSSPLHF; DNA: TGTGCCAGCAGTCGACCTCGAGACGGGTCATCACCCCTCCACTTT